Listed below are T cell receptor beta chains from one sample, sequenced in a study of cytomegalovirus exposure and HLA in healthy donors. This table comes from immunoSEQ multiplex PCR, and its TCRdb copy is limited to in-frame clones, with some not included. This table holds under 200,000 clones, around 96% found once. Specimen: PBMCs. Every receptor here comes from a young woman in good health and CMV-seronegative. Each CDR3 is given with its conserved first and last residue. Each record gives: clone size, D gene, V gene, J gene, CDR3 protein, CDR3 DNA. D genes are given only for firm matches. The size entry is marked missing in some rows and otherwise reads once, few, many or a size class.

.	.	TRBV2	TRBJ2-7	CASSELAGSYEQYF	TGTGCCAGCAGTGAATTGGCAGGGTCCTACGAGCAGTACTTC
.	TRBD1	TRBV7-9	TRBJ1-4	CASSSGTGVGEKLFF	TGTGCCAGCAGCTCTGGGACAGGGGTAGGGGAAAAACTGTTTTTT
.	.	TRBV9	TRBJ1-1	CASSPQDSQKAFF	TGTGCCAGCAGCCCCCAGGACAGTCAAAAAGCTTTCTTT
.	TRBD1	TRBV15	TRBJ1-1	CATSRALPGTGNTEAFF	TGTGCCACCAGCAGAGCCCTTCCCGGGACAGGGAACACTGAAGCTTTCTTT
.	.	TRBV19	TRBJ2-1	CASSIAGTYNEQFF	TGTGCCAGTAGTATTGCGGGGACCTACAATGAGCAGTTCTTC
once	.	TRBV7-2	TRBJ1-5	CASSLGGGGNQPQHF	TGTGCCAGCAGCTTAGGGGGAGGGGGCAATCAGCCCCAGCATTTT
.	.	TRBV14	TRBJ2-1	CASKPTASYNEQFF	TGTGCCAGCAAACCAACTGCATCGTACAATGAGCAGTTCTTC
.	TRBD1	TRBV4-1	TRBJ2-3	CASSQPGQGTDTQYF	TGCGCCAGCAGCCAGCCGGGACAGGGGACAGATACGCAGTATTTT
once	.	TRBV2	TRBJ2-4	CASSGFQNIQYF	TGTGCCAGCAGTGGGTTCCAGAACATTCAGTACTTC
.	.	TRBV27	TRBJ1-2	CASSLRGPPYGYTF	TGTGCCAGCAGTCTCAGGGGCCCGCCCTATGGCTACACCTTC
.	.	TRBV2	TRBJ1-2	CASSEYADSNYGYTF	TGTGCCAGCAGTGAATACGCGGACTCCAACTATGGCTACACCTTC
.	.	TRBV4-2	TRBJ1-3	CASSQPHQGQSGNTIYF	TGTGCCAGCAGCCAACCACACCAGGGCCAGTCTGGGAACACCATATATTTT
once	.	TRBV6-1	TRBJ2-5	CASSERAVQETQYF	TGTGCCAGCAGTGAACGTGCGGTCCAAGAGACCCAGTACTTC
.	.	TRBV7-9	TRBJ2-7	CASSTTSRSYEQYF	TGTGCCAGCAGCACCACTAGCCGTTCCTACGAGCAGTACTTC
once	TRBD2	TRBV5-5	TRBJ2-5	CASSLYDGGARETQYF	TGTGCCAGCAGCTTGTACGACGGGGGGGCGAGAGAGACCCAGTACTTC
.	TRBD1	TRBV25-1	TRBJ1-2	CASSELGTGAGVGGYTF	TGTGCCAGCAGTGAATTGGGAACAGGGGCGGGCGTAGGTGGCTACACCTTC
.	TRBD1	TRBV7-2	TRBJ1-2	CASSATTGGRGSGYTF	TGTGCCAGCAGCGCGACGACAGGGGGCCGGGGTAGTGGCTACACCTTC
.	TRBD2	TRBV19	TRBJ2-5	CASSIRGTSSTETQYF	TGTGCCAGTAGTATAAGGGGGACTAGCTCTACAGAGACCCAGTACTTC
.	TRBD1	TRBV7-8	TRBJ1-6	CASSLVGQAAYSYNSPLHF	TGTGCCAGCAGCTTAGTTGGACAGGCAGCCTACTCCTATAATTCACCCCTCCACTTT
.	TRBD1	TRBV18	TRBJ1-2	CASSFATGDVNYGYTF	TGTGCCAGCTCATTCGCGACAGGGGACGTTAACTATGGCTACACCTTC
.	TRBD2	TRBV5-1	TRBJ2-2	CASSFGTRVAGELFF	TGCGCCAGCAGCTTCGGGACTAGGGTCGCCGGGGAGCTGTTTTTT
.	.	TRBV7-2	TRBJ1-1	CASSLKGHPGTEAFF	TGTGCCAGCAGCTTAAAGGGACATCCTGGGACTGAAGCTTTCTTT
once	.	TRBV7-9	TRBJ1-2	CASSTGPGHKEAIHGYTF	TGTGCCAGCAGCACCGGGCCGGGACACAAAGAGGCGATTCATGGCTACACCTTC
.	.	TRBV19	TRBJ2-5	CASSREIVRQETQYF	TGTGCCAGTAGTCGAGAAATAGTAAGACAAGAGACCCAGTACTTC
once	.	TRBV5-4	TRBJ2-7	CASSKIGQSYEQYF	TGTGCCAGCAGCAAAATCGGACAGTCCTACGAGCAGTACTTC
.	TRBD2	TRBV9	TRBJ2-5	CASSRASGGWETQYF	TGTGCCAGCAGCCGGGCTAGCGGGGGCTGGGAGACCCAGTACTTC
.	TRBD2	TRBV9	TRBJ2-5	CASSVEGLASETQYF	TGTGCCAGCAGCGTAGAGGGACTAGCTTCAGAGACCCAGTACTTC
.	.	TRBV23-1	TRBJ1-6	CASSHPPGGFRENSPLHF	TGCGCCAGCAGTCATCCCCCGGGGGGCTTTAGGGAGAATTCACCCCTCCACTTT
once	.	TRBV14	TRBJ1-6	CASSQDRGKYNSPLHF	TGTGCCAGCAGCCAAGATCGGGGGAAGTATAATTCACCCCTCCACTTT
.	.	TRBV2	TRBJ1-4	CASSEKAQGREKLFF	TGTGCCAGCAGTGAAAAGGCTCAGGGGCGGGAAAAACTGTTTTTT
.	TRBD1	TRBV7-9	TRBJ2-3	CASSPPGQGGGDTQYF	TGTGCCAGCAGCCCACCTGGACAGGGGGGCGGAGATACGCAGTATTTT
.	.	TRBV5-1	TRBJ2-2	CASSVRDWQNTGELFF	TGCGCCAGCAGCGTCCGGGACTGGCAAAACACCGGGGAGCTGTTTTTT
.	.	TRBV7-9	TRBJ2-1	CASSLVVAREQFF	TGTGCCAGCAGCTTAGTGGTAGCGCGTGAGCAGTTCTTC
.	TRBD1	TRBV5-1	TRBJ1-1	CASSVNRGLEAFF	TGCGCCAGCAGCGTCAACAGGGGGCTCGAAGCTTTCTTT
.	.	TRBV19	TRBJ2-5	CASSTPGQGRLETQYF	TGTGCCAGTAGTACCCCCGGGCAGGGAAGGTTAGAGACCCAGTACTTC
.	TRBD2	TRBV5-1	TRBJ2-1	CASRPTGTNNEQFF	TGCGCCAGCAGGCCAACCGGGACTAACAATGAGCAGTTCTTC
.	TRBD1	TRBV7-6	TRBJ2-1	CASSPNRDSSYNEQFF	TGTGCCAGCAGCCCTAACCGGGACAGCTCCTACAATGAGCAGTTCTTC
once	.	TRBV5-1	TRBJ2-2	CASSLVTNTGELFF	TGCGCCAGCAGCTTGGTTACGAACACCGGGGAGCTGTTTTTT
.	.	TRBV4-1	TRBJ2-7	CASSQRQGDSYEQYF	TGCGCCAGCAGCCAACGTCAGGGTGATTCCTACGAGCAGTACTTC
.	TRBD2	TRBV30	TRBJ2-1	CAWSVGGALNEQFF	TGTGCCTGGAGTGTCGGGGGGGCTCTGAATGAGCAGTTCTTC
.	TRBD2	TRBV7-9	TRBJ2-5	CASSASGGETQYF	TGTGCCAGCAGCGCTAGCGGGGGAGAGACCCAGTACTTC
.	TRBD2	TRBV11-2	TRBJ2-7	CASSFSRGDYEQYF	TGTGCCAGCAGCTTCAGTCGGGGGGACTACGAGCAGTACTTC
.	TRBD2	TRBV7-2	TRBJ2-7	CASSLGVGAGENEQYF	TGTGCCAGCAGCTTAGGGGTCGGGGCGGGGGAAAACGAGCAGTACTTC
.	.	TRBV30	TRBJ1-2	CAWSSQVTLSIYGYTF	TGTGCCTGGAGTTCCCAGGTCACGTTGTCCATCTATGGCTACACCTTC
once	TRBD1	TRBV30	TRBJ2-7	CAWTRQGSGEQYF	TGTGCCTGGACTCGACAGGGGTCGGGCGAGCAGTACTTC
.	.	TRBV9	TRBJ1-4	CASSVGADTVPFF	TGTGCCAGCAGCGTAGGAGCAGACACAGTTCCGTTTTTT
.	.	TRBV5-5	TRBJ1-5	CASSLGTGLNQPQHF	TGTGCCAGCAGCTTGGGAACAGGTCTTAATCAGCCCCAGCATTTT
.	TRBD2	TRBV27	TRBJ2-5	CASSPRRASGGQETQYF	TGTGCCAGCAGTCCTCGCCGGGCTAGCGGGGGCCAAGAGACCCAGTACTTC
.	TRBD1	TRBV11-3	TRBJ1-3	CASSFGGQAEDTIYF	TGTGCCAGCAGCTTTGGGGGACAGGCCGAAGACACCATATATTTT
few	.	TRBV19	TRBJ1-3	CATTGSGNTIYF	TGTGCCACCACAGGGTCTGGAAACACCATATATTTT
.	TRBD1	TRBV5-1	TRBJ2-5	CASSTGQGQETQYF	TGCGCCAGCAGCACCGGACAGGGCCAAGAGACCCAGTACTTC
.	.	TRBV14	TRBJ2-7	CASSLRQSFNEQYF	TGTGCCAGCAGCCTCCGACAGAGTTTTAACGAGCAGTACTTC
.	.	TRBV5-4	TRBJ2-7	CASSFERSSYEQYF	TGTGCCAGCAGCTTCGAGCGGTCCTCCTACGAGCAGTACTTC
.	.	TRBV21-1	TRBJ2-7	CASSNAAISTGTYEQYF	TGTGCCAGCAGCAACGCCGCTATATCGACAGGAACCTACGAGCAGTACTTC
.	.	TRBV27	TRBJ2-3	CASSVGGTDTQYF	TGTGCCAGCAGTGTAGGGGGCACAGATACGCAGTATTTT
.	.	TRBV12-5	TRBJ1-3	CASGLVLRGTGNTIYF	TGTGCTAGTGGTTTGGTACTAAGGGGGACTGGAAACACCATATATTTT
.	.	TRBV2	TRBJ1-2	CATLLDLGLVRLFYTF	TGTGCCACCCTTCTGGATCTGGGGCTCGTGAGATTATTCTACACCTTC